Listed below are T cell receptor beta chains from one sample, sequenced in a study of human T cells and chemical hapten exposure. TCRdb used MiXCR to reprocess the RACE reads, holding one entry per CDR3 protein. The sample shows just under 65,000 distinct CDR3 sequences, 9.5% to 12% of them seen only once. The input for sequencing was whole blood, taken in connection with sensitization to the hapten diphenylcyclopropenone (DPC). The receptors here all came from a woman in her thirties with alopecia areata. Some clones in this sample may be carry-over from other donors' samples. CDR3s include the opening cysteine and the closing phenylalanine or tryptophan. Size values are once, few and many counts, or a class for expanded clones, and some rows have none.

CDR3aa | j_gene | len | abundance | v_gene
CASTLKGGEQYF | TRBJ2-7 | 12 | . | TRBV6-2/TRBV6-3
CASRSSGAVDVLTF | TRBJ2-6 | 14 | . | TRBV28
CAISASNTEAFF | TRBJ1-1 | 12 | . | TRBV10-3
CASSSYTGGTQYF | TRBJ2-5 | 13 | . | TRBV27
CASSPGAGVRGYTF | TRBJ1-2 | 14 | . | TRBV28
CASSPLNNEQFF | TRBJ2-1 | 12 | many | TRBV13
CSARRDIGEKLFF | TRBJ1-4 | 13 | . | TRBV20-1
CAWEIAAYNEQFF | TRBJ2-1 | 13 | few | TRBV30
CSVVYGVDEQYF | TRBJ2-7 | 12 | many | TRBV29-1
CASSPTSTNEKLFF | TRBJ1-4 | 14 | many | TRBV18
CASSQDHGQSLGYTF | TRBJ1-2 | 15 | few | TRBV4-2
CASSSLVAGGLYEQYF | TRBJ2-7 | 16 | medium-sized | TRBV28
CASSRANSFNEQFF | TRBJ2-1 | 14 | many | TRBV4-3
CASSYRTGTDNEQFF | TRBJ2-1 | 15 | few | TRBV5-1
CAWSVGIQETQYF | TRBJ2-5 | 13 | many | TRBV30
CASSLGLLHEQYF | TRBJ2-7 | 13 | . | TRBV3-1
CASSFPYYEQYF | TRBJ2-7 | 12 | . | TRBV28
CASSPTGGTEAFF | TRBJ1-1 | 13 | many | TRBV18
CSVELQSGTQYF | TRBJ2-3 | 12 | few | TRBV29-1
CASSLGTGREKLFF | TRBJ1-4 | 14 | . | TRBV5-1
CASSALQGATDTQYF | TRBJ2-3 | 15 | . | TRBV5-4